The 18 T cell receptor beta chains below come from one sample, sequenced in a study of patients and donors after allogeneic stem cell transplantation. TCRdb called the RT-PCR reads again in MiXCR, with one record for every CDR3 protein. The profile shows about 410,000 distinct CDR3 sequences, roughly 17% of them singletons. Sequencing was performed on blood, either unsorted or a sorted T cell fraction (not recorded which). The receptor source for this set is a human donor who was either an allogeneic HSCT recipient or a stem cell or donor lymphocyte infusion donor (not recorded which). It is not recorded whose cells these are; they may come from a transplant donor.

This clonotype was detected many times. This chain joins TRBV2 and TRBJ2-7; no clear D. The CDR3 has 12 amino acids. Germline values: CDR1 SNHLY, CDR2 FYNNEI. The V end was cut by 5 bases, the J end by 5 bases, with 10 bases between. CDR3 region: CASSTPGHEQYF. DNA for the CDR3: TGTGCCAGCAGTACCCCTGGGCACGAGCAGTACTTC.

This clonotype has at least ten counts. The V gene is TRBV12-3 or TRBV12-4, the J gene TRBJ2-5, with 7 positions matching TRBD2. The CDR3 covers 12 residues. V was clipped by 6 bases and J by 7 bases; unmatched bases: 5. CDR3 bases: TGTGCCAGCAGCTCCATAGCGGGGACCCAGTACTTC. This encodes CASSSIAGTQYF.

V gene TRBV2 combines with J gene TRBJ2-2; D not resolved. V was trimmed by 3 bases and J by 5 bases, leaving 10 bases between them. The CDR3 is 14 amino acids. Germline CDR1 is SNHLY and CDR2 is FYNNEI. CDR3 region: CASSDGQPTGELFF. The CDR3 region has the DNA TGTGCCAGCAGTGATGGGCAGCCAACCGGGGAGCTGTTTTTT.

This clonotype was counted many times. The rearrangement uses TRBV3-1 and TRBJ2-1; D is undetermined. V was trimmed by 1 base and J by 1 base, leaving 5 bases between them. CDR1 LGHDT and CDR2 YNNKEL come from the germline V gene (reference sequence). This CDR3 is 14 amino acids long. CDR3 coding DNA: TGTGCCAGCAGCCAAGGAGCGTCCTACAATGAGCAGTTCTTC. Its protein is CASSQGASYNEQFF.

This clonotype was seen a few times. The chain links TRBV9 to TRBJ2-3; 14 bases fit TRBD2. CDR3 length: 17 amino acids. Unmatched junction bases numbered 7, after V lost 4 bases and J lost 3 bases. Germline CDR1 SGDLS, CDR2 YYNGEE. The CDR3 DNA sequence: TGTGCCAGCAGCTCTGGACTAGCGGGAGGAGGAACAGATACGCAGTATTTT. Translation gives CASSSGLAGGGTDTQYF.

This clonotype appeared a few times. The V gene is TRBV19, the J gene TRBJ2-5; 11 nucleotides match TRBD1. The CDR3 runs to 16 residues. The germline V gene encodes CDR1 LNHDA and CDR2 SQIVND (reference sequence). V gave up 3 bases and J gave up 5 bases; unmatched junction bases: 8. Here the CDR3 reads CASSMGQGGAPETQYF. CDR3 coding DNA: TGTGCCAGTAGTATGGGACAGGGGGGCGCCCCTGAGACCCAGTACTTC.

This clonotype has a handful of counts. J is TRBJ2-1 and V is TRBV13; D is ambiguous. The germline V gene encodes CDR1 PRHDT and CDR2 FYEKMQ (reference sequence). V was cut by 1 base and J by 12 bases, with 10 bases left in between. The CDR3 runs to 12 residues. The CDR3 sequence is CASSLASDGQFF. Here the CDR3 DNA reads TGTGCCAGCAGCTTAGCGTCGGACGGGCAGTTCTTC.

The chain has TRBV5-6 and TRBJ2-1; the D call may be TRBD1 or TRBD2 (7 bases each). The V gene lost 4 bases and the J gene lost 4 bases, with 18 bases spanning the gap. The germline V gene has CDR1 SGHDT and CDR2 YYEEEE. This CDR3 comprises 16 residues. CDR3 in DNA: TGTGCCAGCAGCACCCGACAGGGAGGGCCATACAATGAGCAGTTCTTC. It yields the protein CASSTRQGGPYNEQFF.

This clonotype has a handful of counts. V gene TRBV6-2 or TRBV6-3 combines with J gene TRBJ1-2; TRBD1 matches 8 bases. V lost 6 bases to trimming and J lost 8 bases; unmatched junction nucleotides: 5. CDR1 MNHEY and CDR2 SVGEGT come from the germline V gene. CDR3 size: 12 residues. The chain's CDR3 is CASRRTGIGYTF. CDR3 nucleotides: TGTGCCAGCAGGCGGACAGGGATCGGCTACACCTTC.

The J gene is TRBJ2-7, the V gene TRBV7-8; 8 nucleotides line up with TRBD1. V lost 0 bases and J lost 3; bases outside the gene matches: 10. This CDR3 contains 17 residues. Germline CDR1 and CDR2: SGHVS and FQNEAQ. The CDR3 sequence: CASSLARTGRVFYEQYF. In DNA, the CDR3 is TGTGCCAGCAGCTTAGCGCGGACAGGGAGAGTGTTCTACGAGCAGTACTTC.

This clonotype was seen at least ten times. This CDR3 reads CASRRVDRGGTGELFF. CDR3 DNA: TGTGCCAGCAGGAGAGTGGACAGGGGCGGGACCGGGGAGCTGTTTTTT. The V and J genes are TRBV25-1 and TRBJ2-2; 9 bases are shared with TRBD1. J was trimmed by 5 bases and V by 6 bases; bases with no gene match: 10. The CDR3 consists of 16 residues. Per germline, CDR1 MGHDK and CDR2 SYGVNS.

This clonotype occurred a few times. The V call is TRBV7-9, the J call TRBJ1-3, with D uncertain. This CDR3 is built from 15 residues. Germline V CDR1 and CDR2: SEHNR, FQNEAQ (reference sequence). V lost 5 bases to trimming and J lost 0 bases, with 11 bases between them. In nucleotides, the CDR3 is TGTGCCAGCAGCCCGGCCGGTTCCTCTGGAAACACCATATATTTT. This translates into CASSPAGSSGNTIYF.

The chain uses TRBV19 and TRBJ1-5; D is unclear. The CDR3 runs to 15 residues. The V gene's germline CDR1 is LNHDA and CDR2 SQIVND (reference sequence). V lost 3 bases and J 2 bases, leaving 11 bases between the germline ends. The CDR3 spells CASSIPSWGNQPQHF. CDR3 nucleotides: TGTGCCAGTAGTATCCCCTCGTGGGGCAATCAGCCCCAGCATTTT.

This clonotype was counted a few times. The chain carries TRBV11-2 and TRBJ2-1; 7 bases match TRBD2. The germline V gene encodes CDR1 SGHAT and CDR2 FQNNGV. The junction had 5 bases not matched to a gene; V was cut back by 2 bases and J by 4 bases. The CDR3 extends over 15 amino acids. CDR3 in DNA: TGTGCCAGCAGCTTACCTAGCGGCATTTACAATGAGCAGTTCTTC. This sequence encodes CASSLPSGIYNEQFF.

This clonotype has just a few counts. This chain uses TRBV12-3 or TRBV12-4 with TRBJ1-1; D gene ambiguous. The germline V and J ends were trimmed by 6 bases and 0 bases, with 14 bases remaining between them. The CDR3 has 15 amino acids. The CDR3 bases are TGTGCCAGCAGACCCTCGACGGGCATGAACACTGAAGCTTTCTTT. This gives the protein CASRPSTGMNTEAFF.

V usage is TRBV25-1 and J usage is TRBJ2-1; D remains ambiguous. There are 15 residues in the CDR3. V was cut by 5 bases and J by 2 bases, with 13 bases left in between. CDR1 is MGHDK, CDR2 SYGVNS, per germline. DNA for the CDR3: TGTGCCAGCAGTCTTGGGTATTCAACCTACAATGAGCAGTTCTTC. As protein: CASSLGYSTYNEQFF.

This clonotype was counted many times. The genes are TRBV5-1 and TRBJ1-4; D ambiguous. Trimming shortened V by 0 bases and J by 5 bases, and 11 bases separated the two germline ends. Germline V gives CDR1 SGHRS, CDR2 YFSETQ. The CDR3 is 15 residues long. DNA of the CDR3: TGCGCCAGCAGCTTGGCCGCAGGAGGGAATGAAAAACTGTTTTTT. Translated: CASSLAAGGNEKLFF.

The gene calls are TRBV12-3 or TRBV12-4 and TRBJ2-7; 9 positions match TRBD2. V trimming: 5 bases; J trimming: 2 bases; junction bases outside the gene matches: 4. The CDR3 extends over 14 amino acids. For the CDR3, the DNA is TGTGCCAGCAGTACTTCTAGCGGGGCCTACGAGCAGTACTTC. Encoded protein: CASSTSSGAYEQYF.